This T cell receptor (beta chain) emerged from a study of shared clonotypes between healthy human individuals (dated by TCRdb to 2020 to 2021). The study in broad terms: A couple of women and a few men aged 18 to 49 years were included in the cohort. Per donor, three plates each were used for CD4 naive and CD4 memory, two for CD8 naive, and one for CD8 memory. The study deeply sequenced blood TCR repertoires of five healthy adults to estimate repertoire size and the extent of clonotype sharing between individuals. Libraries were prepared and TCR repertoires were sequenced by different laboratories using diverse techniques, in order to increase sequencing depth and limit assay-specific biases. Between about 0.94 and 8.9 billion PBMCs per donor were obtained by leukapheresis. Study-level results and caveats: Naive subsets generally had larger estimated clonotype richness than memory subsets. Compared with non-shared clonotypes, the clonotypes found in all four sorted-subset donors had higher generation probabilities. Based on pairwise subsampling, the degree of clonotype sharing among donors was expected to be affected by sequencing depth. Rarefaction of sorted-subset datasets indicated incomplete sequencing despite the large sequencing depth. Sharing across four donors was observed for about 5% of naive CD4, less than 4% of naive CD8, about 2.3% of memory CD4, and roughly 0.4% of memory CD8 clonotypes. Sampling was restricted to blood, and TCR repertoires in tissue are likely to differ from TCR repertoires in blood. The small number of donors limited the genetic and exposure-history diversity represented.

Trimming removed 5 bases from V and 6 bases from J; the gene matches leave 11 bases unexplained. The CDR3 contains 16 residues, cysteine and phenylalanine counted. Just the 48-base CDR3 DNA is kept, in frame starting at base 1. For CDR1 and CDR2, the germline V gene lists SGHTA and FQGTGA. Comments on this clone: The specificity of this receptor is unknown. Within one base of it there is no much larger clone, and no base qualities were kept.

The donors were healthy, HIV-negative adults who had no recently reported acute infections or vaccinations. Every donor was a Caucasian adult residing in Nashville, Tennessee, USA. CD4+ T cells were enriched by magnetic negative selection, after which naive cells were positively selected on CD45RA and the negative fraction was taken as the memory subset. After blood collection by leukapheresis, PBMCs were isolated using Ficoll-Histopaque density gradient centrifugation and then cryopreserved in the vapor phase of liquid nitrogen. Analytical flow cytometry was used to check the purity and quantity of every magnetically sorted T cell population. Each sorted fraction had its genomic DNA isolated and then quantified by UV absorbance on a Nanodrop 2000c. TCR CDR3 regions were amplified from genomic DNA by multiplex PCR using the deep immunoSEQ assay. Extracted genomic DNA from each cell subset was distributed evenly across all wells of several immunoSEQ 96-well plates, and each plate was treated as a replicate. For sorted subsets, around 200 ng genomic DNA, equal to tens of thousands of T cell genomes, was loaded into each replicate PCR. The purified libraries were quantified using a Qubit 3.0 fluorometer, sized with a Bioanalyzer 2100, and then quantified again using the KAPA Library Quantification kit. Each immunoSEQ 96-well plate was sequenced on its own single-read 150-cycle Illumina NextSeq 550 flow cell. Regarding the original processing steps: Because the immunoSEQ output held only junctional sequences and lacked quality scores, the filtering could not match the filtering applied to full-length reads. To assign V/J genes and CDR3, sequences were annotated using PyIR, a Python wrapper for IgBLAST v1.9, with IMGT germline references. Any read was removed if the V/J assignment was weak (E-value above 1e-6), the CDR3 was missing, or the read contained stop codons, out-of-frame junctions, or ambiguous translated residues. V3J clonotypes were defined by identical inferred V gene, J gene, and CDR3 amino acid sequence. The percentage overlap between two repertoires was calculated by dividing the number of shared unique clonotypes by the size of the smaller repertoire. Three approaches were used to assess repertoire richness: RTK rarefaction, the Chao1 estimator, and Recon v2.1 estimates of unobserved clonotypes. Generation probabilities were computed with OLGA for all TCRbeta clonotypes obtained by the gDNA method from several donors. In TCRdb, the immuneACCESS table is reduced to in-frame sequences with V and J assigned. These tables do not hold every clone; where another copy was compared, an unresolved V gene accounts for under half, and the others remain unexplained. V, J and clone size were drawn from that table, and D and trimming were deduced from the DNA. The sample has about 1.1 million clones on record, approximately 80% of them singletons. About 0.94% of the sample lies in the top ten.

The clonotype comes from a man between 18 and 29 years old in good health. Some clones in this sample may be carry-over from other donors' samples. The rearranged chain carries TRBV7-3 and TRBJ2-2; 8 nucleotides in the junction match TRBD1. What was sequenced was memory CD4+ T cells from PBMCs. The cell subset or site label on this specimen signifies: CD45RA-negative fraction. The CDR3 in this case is CASSRTPTGDSGELFF. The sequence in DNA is TGTGCCAGCAGCCGAACCCCGACAGGGGATTCCGGGGAGCTGTTTTTT.